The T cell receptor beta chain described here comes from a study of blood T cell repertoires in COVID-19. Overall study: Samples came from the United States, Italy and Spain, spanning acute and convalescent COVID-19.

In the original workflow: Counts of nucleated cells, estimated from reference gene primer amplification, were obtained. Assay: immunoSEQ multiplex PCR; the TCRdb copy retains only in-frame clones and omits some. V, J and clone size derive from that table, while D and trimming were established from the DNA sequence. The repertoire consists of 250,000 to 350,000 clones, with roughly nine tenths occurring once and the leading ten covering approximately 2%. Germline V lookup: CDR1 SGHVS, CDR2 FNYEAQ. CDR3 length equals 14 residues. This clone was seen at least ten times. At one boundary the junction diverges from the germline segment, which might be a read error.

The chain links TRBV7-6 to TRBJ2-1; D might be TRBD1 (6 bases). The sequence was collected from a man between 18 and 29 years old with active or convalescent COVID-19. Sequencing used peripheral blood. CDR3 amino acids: CASSFLGHYDEQFF. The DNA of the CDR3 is TGTGCCAGCAGCTTTCTGGGACACTACGATGAGCAGTTCTTC.